Each of the 14 T cell receptor beta chains below was sequenced from the same sample in a study of cytomegalovirus exposure and HLA in healthy donors. Produced via immunoSEQ multiplex PCR; TCRdb's table is partial and in-frame only. The sample records under 400,000 clones, roughly 90% being singletons. Material for sequencing was PBMCs. Every receptor here comes from a man younger than 40 in good health and CMV-seronegative.

CDR3 in amino acids: CASSYNRDVQPQHF. The CDR3 DNA sequence: TGTGCCAGCAGTTACAACAGGGACGTCCAGCCCCAGCATTTT. The V call is TRBV6-5, the J call TRBJ1-5; tentative D call: TRBD1 (6 bases). Germline V CDR1 and CDR2: MNHEY, SVGAGI. The CDR3 contains 14 residues. V lost 2 bases to trimming and J lost 7 bases, with 12 bases between them.

The chain is built from TRBV5-1 and TRBJ2-1; 16 bases map to TRBD2. V dropped 3 bases and J dropped 8; count of bases not matched to a gene: 5. The CDR3 runs to 16 residues. Germline values: CDR1 SGHRS, CDR2 YFSETQ. The CDR3 DNA reads TGCGCCAGCAGCTCTCCGGGACTAGCGGGGGGGGATGAGCAGTTCTTC. As protein: CASSSPGLAGGDEQFF.

This chain uses TRBV5-6 with TRBJ2-5; 10 bases agree with TRBD2. V trimming: 2 bases; J trimming: 0 bases; junction bases outside the gene matches: 1. The CDR3 runs to 15 residues. Germline V gene sequence: CDR1 SGHDT, CDR2 YYEEEE. The CDR3 is CASSFSGGYQETQYF. The CDR3 DNA reads as TGTGCCAGCAGCTTTAGCGGGGGGTACCAAGAGACCCAGTACTTC. The full variable domain, with the rest looked up from reference TRBV5-6 and TRBJ2-5, is DAGVTQSPTHLIKTRGQQVTLRCSPKSGHDTVSWYQQALGQGPQFIFQYYEEEERQRGNFPDRFSGHQFPNYSSELNVNALLLGDSALYLCASSFSGGYQETQYFGPGTRLLVL.

The chain links TRBV2 to TRBJ2-2, with a tentative D call TRBD2 (5 bases). The CDR3 sequence is 13 residues long. Trimming removed 3 bases at V and 6 bases at J, with 8 bases between. Germline lookup yields CDR1 SNHLY and CDR2 FYNNEI. CDR3 protein: CASSERAAGELFF. DNA of the CDR3: TGTGCCAGCAGTGAGCGGGCAGCCGGGGAGCTGTTTTTT.

The J gene is TRBJ2-3, the V gene TRBV7-2; a weak D match, TRBD2 (5 bases). The germline V gene encodes CDR1 SGHTA and CDR2 FQGNSA. Trimming removed 1 base at V and 0 bases at J, with 11 bases between. The CDR3 extends over 16 amino acids. The CDR3 DNA reads TGTGCCAGCAGCTTAGGTCGGGGTTATAGCACAGATACGCAGTATTTT. Amino acids: CASSLGRGYSTDTQYF.

The chain carries TRBV7-6 and TRBJ2-1, with 7 bases identical to TRBD2. The CDR3 consists of 17 residues. V lost 0 bases, J lost 6 bases, and 11 bases stayed unmatched. The germline gives CDR1 SGHVS, CDR2 FNYEAQ. The CDR3 here is CASSLAVGGVGSNEQFF. The CDR3 DNA is TGTGCCAGCAGCTTAGCTGTTGGGGGGGTAGGTTCCAATGAGCAGTTCTTC.

The genes are TRBV29-1 and TRBJ1-5, with 7 bases matching TRBD1. V dropped 5 bases and J dropped 2; count of bases not matched to a gene: 6. CDR1 is SQVTM, CDR2 ANQGSEA, per germline. This CDR3 contains 14 residues. Here the CDR3 reads CSVRGTGGNQPQHF. In DNA, the CDR3 is TGCAGCGTTCGAGGTACAGGGGGCAATCAGCCCCAGCATTTT.

This clone appeared a single time. The chain recombines TRBV6-1 with TRBJ1-5; TRBD1 might be the D (6 bases). This CDR3 contains 14 residues. V was clipped by 3 bases and J by 6 bases, with 12 bases between them. Germline V gives CDR1 MNHNS, CDR2 SASEGT. The CDR3 DNA reads as TGTGCCAGCAGTGATACAGGGCAAGGTCAGCCCCAGCATTTT. Encoded protein: CASSDTGQGQPQHF.

This clone was counted between two and nine times. The CDR3: CASSEAVRTVPYNEQFF. The CDR3 nucleotides are TGTGCCAGCAGTGAAGCGGTTCGGACAGTTCCCTACAATGAGCAGTTCTTC. The chain couples TRBV6-1 to TRBJ2-1; tentatively, D is TRBD1 (6 bases). Trimming shortened V by 0 bases and J by 2 bases, and 14 bases separated the two germline ends. There are 17 residues in the CDR3. Germline CDR1 reads MNHNS; CDR2 reads SASEGT.

The chain links TRBV11-2 to TRBJ1-6, with TRBD1 matching 7 bases. In germline, CDR1 is SGHAT, CDR2 FQNNGV. V dropped 5 bases and J dropped 10; count of bases not matched to a gene: 8. The CDR3 has 14 residues. This CDR3 is CASSRPGQRSPLHF. In nucleotides, the CDR3 is TGTGCCAGCAGCCGACCGGGACAGAGATCACCCCTCCACTTT.

In nucleotides, the CDR3 is TGTGCCAGCAGCTTTGAGCGGGGACGCACAGATACGCAGTATTTT. Its protein product is CASSFERGRTDTQYF. The chain is built from TRBV5-4 and TRBJ2-3; 7 bases agree with TRBD2. CDR1 SGHNT and CDR2 YYREEE come from the germline V gene (reference sequence). Trimming took 2 bases from V and 1 from J; bases not matched to a gene: 4. The CDR3 runs to 15 residues. The full variable domain, rest sourced from reference TRBV5-4 and TRBJ2-3, is ETGVTQSPTHLIKTRGQQVTLRCSSQSGHNTVSWYQQALGQGPQFIFQYYREEENGRGNFPPRFSGLQFPNYSSELNVNALELDDSALYLCASSFERGRTDTQYFGPGTRLTVL.

The J gene is TRBJ2-5, the V gene TRBV5-4, with 10 nucleotides matching TRBD1. This CDR3 has 15 residues. V lost 4 bases, J lost 0 bases, and 3 bases stayed unmatched. Germline V gives CDR1 SGHNT, CDR2 YYREEE (reference sequence). The CDR3 loop reads CASSADRGYQETQYF. DNA of the CDR3: TGTGCCAGCAGCGCGGACAGGGGGTACCAAGAGACCCAGTACTTC. The complete variable domain, with remaining parts taken from reference TRBV5-4 and TRBJ2-5, reads ETGVTQSPTHLIKTRGQQVTLRCSSQSGHNTVSWYQQALGQGPQFIFQYYREEENGRGNFPPRFSGLQFPNYSSELNVNALELDDSALYLCASSADRGYQETQYFGPGTRLLVL.

CDR3 DNA sequence: TGTGCCAGCAGTTACTCGGCGGGGGAGACCTACGAGCAGTACTTC. This codes for CASSYSAGETYEQYF. The rearrangement links TRBV6-5 to TRBJ2-7, with 7 positions matching TRBD2. Germline CDR1 MNHEY, CDR2 SVGAGI. This CDR3 has 15 amino acids. V was clipped by 0 bases and J by 2 bases; unmatched bases: 4.

The rearrangement joins TRBV9 to TRBJ1-6, with D unclear. There are 16 residues in the CDR3. With 0 bases removed from V and 0 bases from J, the gap between germline ends came to 7 bases. Germline values: CDR1 SGDLS, CDR2 YYNGEE. CDR3 coding DNA: TGTGCCAGCAGCGTAGGAGATAGCTCCTATAATTCACCCCTCCACTTT. It yields the protein CASSVGDSSYNSPLHF.